Each of the 21 T cell receptor beta chains below was sequenced from the same sample in a study of blood T cells in healthy people across ages. Combining a sample-barcoded 5' primer with a J-beta primer mix, a second PCR ran for roughly 7 to 12 cycles. TCRdb ran MiXCR on the 5' RACE reads and lists one entry per CDR3 protein. The data hold around 2 million distinct CDR3 sequences, with about two fifths observed a single time. The sample comprised blood. These TCRs come from a human donor in good health.

With regard to this clonotype: A junction end diverges from the germline sequence, so it may reflect a read error. The V and J genes are TRBV5-8 and TRBJ1-5; the match to TRBD1 covers 10 bases. The CDR3 contains 19 residues. CDR1 and CDR2 from the germline V gene are SGHTS and YDEGEE. The CDR3 nucleotides are TGTGCCAGCAGCCTATGGACAGGGGGGACTTCCAATAGCAATCAGCCTCAGCATTTT. Amino acids: CASSLWTGGTSNSNQPQHF.

A note on this clonotype: Mismatch with germline at one junction end may stem from a read error. The chain joins TRBV13 to TRBJ2-7; TRBD2 matches 8 bases. This CDR3 contains 16 residues. Germline V CDR1 and CDR2: PRHDT, FYEKMQ (reference sequence). The CDR3 DNA reads as TGTGTCAGCAGCTTAGCCACGGGACTAGGGTCCTACGAGCAGTACTTC. Its translation is CVSSLATGLGSYEQYF.

CDR3 nucleotides: TGCAGCGTTGAACAGGGGAGCGTCCACACTGAAGCTTTCTTT. Amino acid sequence: CSVEQGSVHTEAFF. The chain recombines TRBV29-1 with TRBJ1-1; D possibly corresponds to TRBD1 (6 bases). Germline-derived CDR1 and CDR2 are SQVTM and ANQGSEA. V gave up 2 bases and J gave up 3 bases, with 13 bases separating them. This CDR3 has 14 residues.

This clonotype was detected ten times or more. V is TRBV12-3 or TRBV12-4 and J is TRBJ2-6; 7 nucleotides line up with TRBD1. The CDR3 consists of 17 residues. V was clipped by 6 bases and J by 1 base; unmatched bases: 9. The CDR3 nucleotides are TGTGCCAGCAGCCTAACAGGGGACACTTCTGGGGCCAACGTCCTGACTTTC. It yields the protein CASSLTGDTSGANVLTF.

The chain uses TRBV20-1 and TRBJ1-5, with D hard to call. V was cut by 1 base and J by 2 bases, with 15 bases left in between. The CDR3 runs 16 residues. Germline CDR1 DFQATT, CDR2 SNEGSKA (reference sequence). CDR3 residues: CSARAPLLTGNQPQHF. DNA of the CDR3: TGCAGTGCTAGAGCCCCCCTTTTGACCGGCAATCAGCCCCAGCATTTT.

This clonotype turned up a few times. This rearrangement joins TRBV24-1 to TRBJ2-7; D is ambiguous. Germline V lookup: CDR1 KGHDR, CDR2 SFDVKD. V lost 5 bases and J lost 0, with 4 bases in between. The CDR3 is 12 amino acids. The CDR3 nucleotides are TGTGCCACCAGTGGGAACTCCTACGAGCAGTACTTC. It specifies CATSGNSYEQYF.

The sample holds a few counts of this clonotype. The rearrangement joins TRBV4-3 to TRBJ2-7; D perhaps matches TRBD2 (6 bases). V was clipped by 0 bases and J by 2 bases, with 11 bases between them. The CDR3 extends over 15 amino acids. Germline values: CDR1 LGHNA, CDR2 YSLEER. CDR3 bases: TGCGCCAGCAGCCAAGAGGCGGGATTTCCCTACGAGCAGTACTTC. As protein: CASSQEAGFPYEQYF.

This clonotype was found a few times. The chain recombines TRBV27 with TRBJ2-5; D is uncertain. Germline CDR1 and CDR2: MNHEY and SMNVEV (reference sequence). The V end lost 3 bases, the J end lost 4 bases, and 9 bases lay between the germline ends. There are 13 residues in the CDR3. The CDR3 sequence is CASSFNSGETQYF. In DNA, the CDR3 is TGTGCCAGCAGTTTTAATAGTGGAGAGACCCAGTACTTC.

The chain couples TRBV5-1 to TRBJ1-4; D is unclear. From germline, CDR1 is SGHRS and CDR2 YFSETQ. This CDR3 is built from 15 residues. V lost 0 bases and J 6 bases, leaving 12 bases between the germline ends. The CDR3 reads CASSLAGQADEKLFF. The CDR3 nucleotides read TGCGCCAGCAGCTTGGCCGGGCAGGCTGATGAAAAACTGTTTTTT.

The CDR3 here is CASSLGTGYLSGANVLTF. Written as DNA, the CDR3 is TGTGCCAGCAGCTTAGGGACAGGGTACCTCTCTGGGGCCAACGTCCTGACTTTC. The V call is TRBV7-9, the J call TRBJ2-6, with TRBD1 matching 8 bases. This CDR3 comprises 18 residues. Per germline, CDR1 SEHNR and CDR2 FQNEAQ (reference sequence). Trimming at V came to 1 base and at J to 0 bases, leaving 5 bases not matched to a gene.

The CDR3: CASSPTGRLETQYF. The CDR3 DNA sequence: TGTGCCAGCAGCCCGACAGGGAGGTTGGAGACCCAGTACTTC. The chain couples TRBV7-9 to TRBJ2-5; D is possibly TRBD1 (7 bases). The CDR3 is 14 amino acids. Germline V gene sequence: CDR1 SEHNR, CDR2 FQNEAQ (reference sequence). The V end lost 5 bases, the J end lost 5 bases, and 15 bases lay between the germline ends. Full variable domain (remainder filled in from reference TRBV7-9 and TRBJ2-5): DTGVSQNPRHKITKRGQNVTFRCDPISEHNRLYWYRQTLGQGPEFLTYFQNEAQLEKSRLLSDRFSAERPKGSFSTLEIQRTEQGDSAMYLCASSPTGRLETQYFGPGTRLLVL.

CDR3 in amino acids: CASSPRRGNEKLFF. The CDR3 bases are TGTGCCAGCAGTCCTCGTCGGGGGAATGAAAAACTGTTTTTT. The chain has TRBV7-2 and TRBJ1-4; a weak D match, TRBD1 (5 bases). This CDR3 has 14 amino acids. From germline, CDR1 is SGHTA and CDR2 FQGNSA. Deletions cut 6 bases from V and 5 bases from J, with 13 bases between.

The chain links TRBV9 to TRBJ2-3; unclear D gene. The CDR3 has 16 residues. V dropped 4 bases and J dropped 3 bases, with 18 bases sitting between them. Germline V gives CDR1 SGDLS, CDR2 YYNGEE. CDR3 in DNA: TGTGCCAGCAGCTCCCGGCACGTGATTGGTACAGATACGCAGTATTTT. This translates into CASSSRHVIGTDTQYF.

A few counts support this clonotype. CDR3 sequence (DNA): TGTGCCAGCAGCTTGGGGCTAGGAAGGGGATGGAATGAGCAGTTCTTC. It specifies CASSLGLGRGWNEQFF. V usage is TRBV5-6 and J usage is TRBJ2-1; maybe TRBD1 (5 bases). The germline gives CDR1 SGHDT, CDR2 YYEEEE. The CDR3 has 16 amino acids. The ends were cut back, 0 bases at V and 7 bases at J, with 17 bases in the middle.

The chain is built from TRBV27 and TRBJ1-5; D remains unclear. This CDR3 is built from 14 residues. The germline V and J ends were trimmed by 1 base and 4 bases, with 8 bases remaining between them. Germline V gives CDR1 MNHEY, CDR2 SMNVEV (reference sequence). The CDR3 loop is CASSLWAVNQPQHF. The CDR3, as DNA: TGTGCCAGCAGTTTATGGGCCGTTAATCAGCCCCAGCATTTT.

This clonotype turned up a few times. J is TRBJ1-2 and V is TRBV4-3, with D possibly matching TRBD1 (5 bases). Germline V gene lookup returns CDR1 LGHNA and CDR2 YSLEER. The CDR3 sequence is 15 residues long. The V end lost 2 bases, the J end lost 1 base, and 11 bases lay between the germline ends. The CDR3 DNA follows: TGCGCCAGCAGCCAATACGTGACAGTTAACTATGGCTACACCTTC. The encoded protein is CASSQYVTVNYGYTF.

This sequence joins TRBV6-1 and TRBJ1-2, with D hard to call. The ends were cut back, 2 bases at V and 0 bases at J, with 10 bases in the middle. The CDR3 length is 15 residues. Germline V gene sequence: CDR1 MNHNS, CDR2 SASEGT. As DNA, the CDR3 is TGTGCCAGCAGTGAATCGAGGGTCTCTAACTATGGCTACACCTTC. It codes for CASSESRVSNYGYTF.

This sequence joins TRBV27 and TRBJ1-4; maybe TRBD1 (5 bases). The CDR3 spans 15 residues. V lost 4 bases, J lost 5 bases, and 14 bases lay in between. Germline CDR1 and CDR2: MNHEY and SMNVEV (reference sequence). CDR3 in amino acids: CASSSWDGENEKLFF. In DNA form, the CDR3 reads TGTGCCAGCAGTTCCTGGGACGGAGAAAATGAAAAACTGTTTTTT.

This clonotype turned up a few times. A junction end diverges from the germline sequence, so it may reflect a read error. The V and J genes are TRBV7-2 and TRBJ2-3, with 7 bases identical to TRBD1. CDR3 size: 14 residues. The V gene's germline CDR1 is SGHTA and CDR2 FQGNSA. The CDR3 DNA reads TGTGCCAGCAGCTCCGGACAGGTGGGAGATATGCAGTATTTT. Residues: CASSSGQVGDMQYF.

CDR3 residues: CASSYSNPNYGYTF. CDR3 in DNA: TGTGCCAGCAGTTACTCGAACCCAAACTATGGCTACACCTTC. This chain links TRBV6-6 with TRBJ1-2; D gene unclear. Trimming shortened V by 0 bases and J by 2 bases, and 7 bases separated the two germline ends. Germline assignment: CDR1 MNHNY and CDR2 SVGAGI (reference sequence). The CDR3 length is 14 residues.

This clonotype came up a few times. A single base separates this from a much larger clone, so it may be a read error. The rearrangement joins TRBV7-2 to TRBJ2-1, with a tentative D call TRBD1 (6 bases). CDR1 and CDR2 (germline): SGHTA, FQGNSA. The CDR3 contains 16 residues. CDR3 DNA sequence: TGTGCCAGCAGCAAAGAAACTGGGGGCTCCTACAATGAGCAGTGCTTC. Translated, it gives CASSKETGGSYNEQCF.